This record covers a single TCR beta chain. The data belong to a study of T-cell reconstitution after alpha-beta-depleted transplantation in children. The library targeted TCRbeta and was prepared with unique molecular identifiers. TCRdb independently ran MiXCR on the PCR reads; one entry per CDR3 protein. The sample records about 540,000 distinct CDR3 sequences, around 18% being singletons. CDR3 length: 16 amino acids. J lost 2 bases, V lost 4 bases, and 10 bases had no gene match. The V gene's germline CDR1 is SGDLS and CDR2 YYNGEE. The receptor was isolated from a human donor who donated a stem cell graft to a child with acute lymphoblastic leukemia. The rearrangement links TRBV9 to TRBJ2-3; 7 bases match TRBD1. Specimen: PBMCs from the stem cell graft donor, collected from the stem cell graft. Here the CDR3 reads CASSLTGTAFTDTQYF. The CDR3 coding sequence is TGTGCCAGCAGCCTGACCGGGACAGCCTTCACAGATACGCAGTATTTT.